The entry below gives a single T cell receptor (beta chain) sequence along with its context. The data were obtained in a study of patients and donors after allogeneic stem cell transplantation. TCRdb processed the RT-PCR reads anew with MiXCR; each CDR3 protein has one entry. The data show 410,000 or so distinct CDR3 sequences, roughly 17% seen once. Unmatched junction bases numbered 9, after V lost 3 bases and J lost 2 bases. The CDR3 runs to 15 residues. In germline, CDR1 is GTSNPN, CDR2 SVGIG (reference sequence). This sequence was found in a human donor who was either an allogeneic HSCT recipient or a stem cell or donor lymphocyte infusion donor (not recorded which). It is not recorded whose cells these are; they may come from a transplant donor. The J gene is TRBJ2-7, the V gene TRBV30, with 8 positions matching TRBD1. Sequenced material: blood, either unsorted or a sorted T cell fraction (not recorded which). The CDR3 region is CAWRPLGQGAYEQYF. CDR3 in DNA: TGTGCCTGGAGGCCCCTTGGACAGGGTGCCTACGAGCAGTACTTC.